The entry below describes one T cell receptor beta chain. The target antigen is unknown. Germline values: CDR1 MDHEN, CDR2 SYDVKM. With 6 bases removed from V and 3 bases from J, the gap between germline ends came to 26 bases. This CDR3 has 18 residues. The entry originates in a study of cytomegalovirus exposure and HLA in healthy donors. Study-wide results and limits: In a later analysis, most CMV-associated TCR beta chains appeared HLA-restricted. TCR beta sequences numbering roughly 16,000 were associated with HLA alleles at 0.05 false discovery rate in a later analysis. TCR beta V- and J-gene trimming, according to a later analysis, was linked to a missense DCLRE1C variant. The listing of roughly 160 TCR beta chains classed them as cytomegalovirus-associated.

Both 60 Vbeta primers and 13 Jbeta primers went into the PCR. Profiled with immunoSEQ multiplex PCR; TCRdb holds only in-frame clones, not every one. Among 150,000 or so clones listed, roughly 80% were seen once. V usage is TRBV28 and J usage is TRBJ1-2; D might be TRBD1 (6 bases). Sample: PBMCs. This sequence originates from a woman in her late teens or twenties in good health and CMV-seronegative. The CDR3 nucleotides read TGTGCCAGCAGGACCCACTTCACAAAACAGGGTGGGGACTATGGCTACACCTTC. Protein: CASRTHFTKQGGDYGYTF.